These T cell receptor beta chains were read from a single sample in a study of control samples from healthy donors and cancer patients. TCRdb's table, derived via immunoSEQ multiplex PCR, lists solely in-frame clones and lacks some. The table lists 120,000 to 150,000 clones, approximately 94% of them singletons, with 5.8% in the top ten. The sample consisted of blood. The receptors derive from a young man in good health. CDR3s include the opening cysteine and the closing phenylalanine or tryptophan. D genes are given only for firm matches. Not every row has a clone size; where given, it reads once, few, many or a size class.

CDR3 protein: CASHRGGTNEKLFF
CDR3 DNA: TGTGCCAGCCACAGGGGGGGGACTAATGAAAAACTGTTTTTT
J gene: TRBJ1-4
V gene: TRBV19
D gene: TRBD1
CDR3 length: 14
clone size: NA

CDR3 protein: CASSPEGGQYNEQFF
CDR3 DNA: TGTGCCAGCAGCCCTGAGGGGGGACAATACAATGAGCAGTTCTTC
J gene: TRBJ2-1
V gene: TRBV9
D gene: NA
CDR3 length: 15
clone size: NA

CDR3 protein: CASAESPAGGGSDTQYF
CDR3 DNA: TGCGCCAGCGCCGAGAGCCCAGCGGGAGGGGGCTCAGATACGCAGTATTTT
J gene: TRBJ2-3
V gene: TRBV5-1
D gene: TRBD2
CDR3 length: 17
clone size: once

CDR3 protein: CASSLGLAGVTDTQYF
CDR3 DNA: TGTGCCAGCAGCTTAGGACTAGCGGGGGTCACAGATACGCAGTATTTT
J gene: TRBJ2-3
V gene: TRBV13
D gene: TRBD2
CDR3 length: 16
clone size: once

CDR3 protein: CASSYRPTTGELFF
CDR3 DNA: TGTGCCAGCAGTTACAGACCGACTACCGGGGAGCTGTTTTTT
J gene: TRBJ2-2
V gene: TRBV6-2/TRBV6-3
D gene: NA
CDR3 length: 14
clone size: once

CDR3 protein: CSVQADNEQFF
CDR3 DNA: TGCAGCGTACAGGCTGACAATGAGCAGTTCTTC
J gene: TRBJ2-1
V gene: TRBV29-1
D gene: NA
CDR3 length: 11
clone size: NA

CDR3 protein: CASGQSSYNEQFF
CDR3 DNA: TGTGCTAGTGGTCAAAGCTCCTACAATGAGCAGTTCTTC
J gene: TRBJ2-1
V gene: TRBV12-5
D gene: NA
CDR3 length: 13
clone size: once

CDR3 protein: CASSPDTGLGIEQFF
CDR3 DNA: TGTGCCAGCAGCCCTGATACAGGGTTGGGAATAGAGCAGTTCTTC
J gene: TRBJ2-1
V gene: TRBV5-4
D gene: NA
CDR3 length: 15
clone size: NA

CDR3 protein: CASSQGPGAGRTSPLHF
CDR3 DNA: TGCGCCAGCAGCCAAGGCCCGGGTGCAGGGCGTACTTCACCCCTCCACTTT
J gene: TRBJ1-6
V gene: TRBV4-1
D gene: NA
CDR3 length: 17
clone size: NA

CDR3 protein: CASKPGPNNEKLFF
CDR3 DNA: TGTGCCAGTAAACCGGGACCGAATAATGAAAAACTGTTTTTT
J gene: TRBJ1-4
V gene: TRBV19
D gene: NA
CDR3 length: 14
clone size: NA

CDR3 protein: CASSFPTGREAFF
CDR3 DNA: TGTGCCAGCAGCTTCCCGACGGGGAGGGAAGCTTTCTTT
J gene: TRBJ1-1
V gene: TRBV7-6
D gene: NA
CDR3 length: 13
clone size: NA

CDR3 protein: CAWRGGSLGPDTEAFF
CDR3 DNA: TGTGCCTGGAGGGGCGGCAGTCTCGGTCCGGACACTGAAGCTTTCTTT
J gene: TRBJ1-1
V gene: TRBV30
D gene: NA
CDR3 length: 16
clone size: NA

CDR3 protein: CASSRGPRTDTQYF
CDR3 DNA: TGCGCCAGCAGCAGGGGACCTCGCACAGATACGCAGTATTTT
J gene: TRBJ2-3
V gene: TRBV4-3
D gene: NA
CDR3 length: 14
clone size: NA

CDR3 protein: CASSFRGSSGNTIYF
CDR3 DNA: TGTGCCAGCAGCTTTCGAGGGAGTTCTGGAAACACCATATATTTT
J gene: TRBJ1-3
V gene: TRBV14
D gene: NA
CDR3 length: 15
clone size: once

CDR3 protein: CASSLGTSGRAESKNIQYF
CDR3 DNA: TGTGCCAGCAGCTTGGGGACTAGCGGGAGGGCCGAGTCCAAAAACATTCAGTACTTC
J gene: TRBJ2-4
V gene: TRBV5-6
D gene: TRBD2
CDR3 length: 19
clone size: NA

CDR3 protein: CASSLKDTGMDTGELFF
CDR3 DNA: TGCGCCAGCAGCCTCAAAGATACAGGGATGGACACCGGGGAGCTGTTTTTT
J gene: TRBJ2-2
V gene: TRBV4-1
D gene: NA
CDR3 length: 17
clone size: NA

CDR3 protein: CASSPDRNEQFF
CDR3 DNA: TGTGCCAGCAGCCCGGACCGCAATGAGCAGTTCTTC
J gene: TRBJ2-1
V gene: TRBV12-3/TRBV12-4
D gene: NA
CDR3 length: 12
clone size: NA

CDR3 protein: CASSFKTGAGNSPLHF
CDR3 DNA: TGTGCCAGCAGTTTTAAAACAGGGGCGGGTAATTCACCCCTCCACTTT
J gene: TRBJ1-6
V gene: TRBV7-6
D gene: TRBD1
CDR3 length: 16
clone size: NA

CDR3 protein: CASSQRTAIAGGEQYF
CDR3 DNA: TGTGCCAGCAGCCAGCGGACAGCCATCGCAGGGGGCGAGCAGTACTTC
J gene: TRBJ2-7
V gene: TRBV14
D gene: TRBD1
CDR3 length: 16
clone size: NA

CDR3 protein: CSGGNYGYTF
CDR3 DNA: TGCAGCGGGGGTAACTATGGCTACACCTTC
J gene: TRBJ1-2
V gene: TRBV29-1
D gene: NA
CDR3 length: 10
clone size: NA

CDR3 protein: CATSIDIHNSPLHF
CDR3 DNA: TGTGCCACCAGCATAGACATCCATAATTCACCCCTCCACTTT
J gene: TRBJ1-6
V gene: TRBV15
D gene: NA
CDR3 length: 14
clone size: NA

CDR3 protein: CASSEVASYNEQFF
CDR3 DNA: TGCGCCAGCAGTGAGGTAGCATCCTACAATGAGCAGTTCTTC
J gene: TRBJ2-1
V gene: TRBV10-1
D gene: NA
CDR3 length: 14
clone size: NA

CDR3 protein: CSVAGQGRATEAFF
CDR3 DNA: TGCAGCGTCGCCGGACAGGGGAGGGCCACTGAAGCTTTCTTT
J gene: TRBJ1-1
V gene: TRBV29-1
D gene: TRBD1
CDR3 length: 14
clone size: NA

CDR3 protein: CASSIRTGVDTEAFF
CDR3 DNA: TGTGCCAGTAGTATAAGGACAGGGGTGGACACTGAAGCTTTCTTT
J gene: TRBJ1-1
V gene: TRBV19
D gene: TRBD1
CDR3 length: 15
clone size: NA